The 32 T cell receptor beta chains presented below share a single source sample, sequenced in a study of T cell repertoires in cytomegalovirus infection. TCRdb reanalysed the reads using MiXCR and keeps one entry per CDR3 protein. Here the sample spans about 890,000 distinct CDR3 sequences, roughly 31% being singletons. Antigens for these TCRs are unknown. The sample was cultured CD8+ T cells from PBMCs, taken from culture after CMV antigen stimulation. The receptors derive from a human donor in good health (CMV status not recorded). Some clones in this sample may be carry-over from other donors' samples.

This clonotype was seen a handful of times. The V gene is TRBV27, the J gene TRBJ2-7; TRBD2 aligns across 7 bases. V gave up 10 bases and J gave up 5 bases; unmatched junction bases: 11. The V gene's germline CDR1 is MNHEY and CDR2 SMNVEV (reference sequence). The CDR3 runs 13 residues. The CDR3 here is CATSQGGANEQYF. As DNA, the CDR3 is TGTGCCACCAGCCAGGGAGGGGCGAACGAGCAGTACTTC.

The V and J genes are TRBV5-6 and TRBJ1-6, with D unclear. The germline gives CDR1 SGHDT, CDR2 YYEEEE. This CDR3 comprises 16 residues. The V gene lost 4 bases and the J gene lost 4 bases, with 15 bases spanning the gap. The DNA for the CDR3 is TGTGCCAGCAGCGGACGCGTAGAGGGATATAATTCACCCCTCCACTTT. Its translation is CASSGRVEGYNSPLHF.

This clonotype has a single count. The CDR3 loop reads CASRPKDNFYF. The CDR3 DNA sequence: TGTGCCAGCAGGCCGAAGGACAATTTTTATTTT. V gene TRBV2 combines with J gene TRBJ1-3, with a possible D match to TRBD1 (5 bases). Trimming shortened V by 6 bases and J by 16 bases, and 16 bases separated the two germline ends. Per the germline V gene, CDR1 is SNHLY and CDR2 is FYNNEI. This CDR3 has 11 amino acids.

This chain connects TRBV6-1 to TRBJ2-1; 11 nucleotides align to TRBD2. Germline V gene lookup returns CDR1 MNHNS and CDR2 SASEGT. The length of the CDR3 is 15 residues. V lost 6 bases, J lost 6 bases, and 7 bases stayed unmatched. The CDR3 sequence is CASSLASGGFNEQFF. The DNA of the CDR3 is TGTGCCAGCAGCCTAGCTAGCGGGGGGTTCAATGAGCAGTTCTTC.

This sequence joins TRBV7-6 and TRBJ2-3; 12 nucleotides line up with TRBD1. V lost 5 bases to trimming and J lost 1 base; unmatched junction nucleotides: 7. Germline values: CDR1 SGHVS, CDR2 FNYEAQ. The CDR3 has 17 amino acids. The DNA of the CDR3 is TGTGCCAGCAGCCCCGGGACAGGGGGCGTAGGCACAGATACGCAGTATTTT. This translates into CASSPGTGGVGTDTQYF.

J is TRBJ2-2 and V is TRBV27; 8 nucleotides match TRBD1. Trimming at V came to 3 bases and at J to 2 bases, leaving 8 bases not matched to a gene. The CDR3 runs 17 residues. The germline V gene encodes CDR1 MNHEY and CDR2 SMNVEV (reference sequence). CDR3 residues: CASSFVWTGINTGELFF. The CDR3 region has the DNA TGTGCCAGCAGTTTTGTCTGGACAGGGATAAACACCGGGGAGCTGTTTTTT.

The chain combines TRBV27 with TRBJ1-4; no reliable D call. Germline CDR1 MNHEY, CDR2 SMNVEV (reference sequence). The CDR3 extends over 15 amino acids. The V and J ends lost 0 bases and 4 bases respectively, with 9 bases between them. The CDR3 loop is CASSLSQLLNEKLFF. DNA for the CDR3: TGTGCCAGCAGTTTATCACAGCTACTTAATGAAAAACTGTTTTTT.

This chain uses TRBV20-1 with TRBJ1-5, with D possibly matching TRBD1 (6 bases). Trimming took 5 bases from V and 2 from J, leaving 22 bases between them. Germline V CDR1 and CDR2: DFQATT, SNEGSKA (reference sequence). This CDR3 comprises 17 residues. The CDR3: CSAVSPTGAGGNQPQHF. Here the CDR3 DNA reads TGCAGTGCTGTATCACCGACGGGGGCAGGTGGCAATCAGCCCCAGCATTTT.

The chain has TRBV6-2 or TRBV6-3 and TRBJ2-3; no clear D gene. The CDR3 covers 16 residues. Per germline, CDR1 MNHEY and CDR2 SVGEGT. The V end lost 0 bases, the J end lost 4 bases, and 14 bases lay between the germline ends. The chain's CDR3 is CASSYSRVGFADTQYF. As DNA, the CDR3 is TGTGCCAGCAGTTACTCCCGGGTGGGTTTTGCAGATACGCAGTATTTT.

The genes are TRBV6-5 and TRBJ2-5, with a tentative D call TRBD2 (6 bases). Germline V gives CDR1 MNHEY, CDR2 SVGAGI. V gave up 4 bases and J gave up 1 base, with 16 bases separating them. The CDR3 totals 16 residues. This CDR3 reads CASSSSSEGRQETQYF. CDR3 bases: TGTGCCAGCAGTTCCTCTAGCGAGGGCCGCCAAGAGACCCAGTACTTC.

V and J are TRBV11-2 and TRBJ1-4; D might be TRBD1 (6 bases). The CDR3 consists of 16 residues. V lost 1 base and J lost 5, with 14 bases in between. Per germline, CDR1 SGHAT and CDR2 FQNNGV. CDR3 sequence reads: CASSLGLRGVNEKLFF. The CDR3 nucleotides are TGTGCCAGCAGCTTAGGCCTTAGGGGGGTCAATGAAAAACTGTTTTTT.

This clonotype was recorded many times. The chain joins TRBV7-2 to TRBJ2-1, with 8 bases fitting TRBD2. Germline values: CDR1 SGHTA, CDR2 FQGNSA. The V and J ends lost 1 base and 5 bases, in that order; junction bases with no gene match: 7. This CDR3 contains 16 residues. The CDR3 DNA reads TGTGCCAGCAGCTTAGTCCGGCGGGGGGTCCACAATGAGCAGTTCTTC. The encoded protein is CASSLVRRGVHNEQFF.

A remark on this clonotype: A much larger clone lies a single base off, so this may be a read error. The conserved phenylalanine or tryptophan is not found at the CDR3 terminus, so this likely reflects a read error. The chain joins TRBV7-6 to TRBJ1-4; maybe TRBD1 (5 bases). The CDR3 has 16 residues. Trimming shortened V by 3 bases and J by 3 bases, and 14 bases separated the two germline ends. Germline assignment: CDR1 SGHVS and CDR2 FNYEAQ. CDR3 sequence reads: CASSLAGGGSNEKLFS. The CDR3 DNA reads as TGTGCCAGCAGCTTGGCCGGGGGAGGGTCTAATGAAAAACTGTTTTCT.

This clonotype was recorded many times. The genes are TRBV19 and TRBJ1-1; no definite D call. The CDR3 sequence is 13 residues long. The germline V and J ends were trimmed by 2 bases and 2 bases, with 6 bases remaining between them. CDR1 is LNHDA and CDR2 is SQIVND in the germline V gene (reference sequence). The DNA for the CDR3 is TGTGCCAGTAGTATATGGGGTAACACTGAAGCTTTCTTT. This sequence encodes CASSIWGNTEAFF.

This clonotype occurred a few times. One junction end disagrees with the germline gene, perhaps due to a read error. This rearrangement joins TRBV7-7 to TRBJ2-2; 9 bases are a match to TRBD1. CDR1 is SSHAT, CDR2 FNYEAQ, per germline (reference sequence). The CDR3 has 17 amino acids. The DNA of the CDR3 is TGTGCTAGCAGCTTAACTCCGGGACAGGGTTCTACCGGGGAGCTGTTTTTT. This encodes CASSLTPGQGSTGELFF.

This clonotype was picked up many times. The rearrangement uses TRBV12-3 or TRBV12-4 and TRBJ1-1, with a possible D match to TRBD1 (5 bases). V dropped 5 bases and J dropped 9 bases, with 16 bases sitting between them. The CDR3 spans 13 residues. CDR3 protein: CASSVDQGPKAFF. The CDR3 DNA sequence: TGTGCCAGCAGTGTCGACCAGGGACCCAAAGCTTTCTTT.

The rearrangement uses TRBV6-2 or TRBV6-3 and TRBJ1-1, with D hard to call. Trimming took off 2 bases at V and 6 bases at J, with 22 bases between the two ends. This CDR3 is 17 amino acids long. CDR1 is MNHEY and CDR2 is SVGEGT in the germline V gene. DNA for the CDR3: TGTGCCAGCAGTTACCGACCCCCAAGACAAGAAGGAGCTGAAGCTTTCTTT. It codes for CASSYRPPRQEGAEAFF.

In its sample, this clonotype was seen a few times. This chain links TRBV28 with TRBJ2-7, with D perhaps TRBD2 (6 bases). Deletions cut 6 bases from V and 4 bases from J, with 16 bases between. CDR1 and CDR2 from the germline V gene are MDHEN and SYDVKM. This CDR3 contains 14 residues. For the CDR3, the DNA is TGTGCCAGCAGCATGAGGCAGGGACTTTACGAGCAGTACGTC. Translated: CASSMRQGLYEQYV.

This chain joins TRBV19 and TRBJ1-3; no reliable D call. This CDR3 has 15 residues. Germline V gene data show CDR1 as LNHDA and CDR2 as SQIVND (reference sequence). Trimming shortened V by 3 bases and J by 1 base, and 10 bases separated the two germline ends. The CDR3 sequence: CASSMLGGSGNTIYF. The CDR3 DNA follows: TGTGCCAGTAGTATGTTGGGAGGATCTGGAAACACCATATATTTT.

This clonotype was picked up a small number of times. This rearrangement joins TRBV20-1 to TRBJ1-2, with 12 nucleotides matching TRBD1. J lost 8 bases, V lost 0 bases, and 7 bases had no gene match. This CDR3 has 15 amino acids. CDR1 DFQATT and CDR2 SNEGSKA come from the germline V gene (reference sequence). The CDR3 DNA sequence: TGCAGTGCTAGAGACCGGGACAGGGGGCCTGGAGGCTACACCTTC. It encodes CSARDRDRGPGGYTF.

There are a few counts of this clonotype. V is TRBV25-1 and J is TRBJ1-5; no clear D. The CDR3 loop spans 13 amino acids. Looked up from germline, CDR1 is MGHDK and CDR2 is SYGVNS. V gave up 5 bases and J gave up 5 bases, with 10 bases separating them. CDR3 in amino acids: CASSRAVDQPQHF. DNA of the CDR3: TGTGCCAGCAGTAGGGCAGTTGATCAGCCCCAGCATTTT.

The chain has TRBV4-3 and TRBJ2-2, with D perhaps TRBD1 (6 bases). Germline V gene sequence: CDR1 LGHNA, CDR2 YSLEER. V lost 4 bases, J lost 0 bases, and 15 bases lay in between. The CDR3 sequence is 17 residues long. The CDR3, as DNA: TGCGCCAGCAGCCTTACGACCGGGACACCGAACACCGGGGAGCTGTTTTTT. This gives the protein CASSLTTGTPNTGELFF.

This clonotype was observed at least ten times. The J gene is TRBJ1-5, the V gene TRBV7-2; D remains unclear. The CDR3 sequence is 16 residues long. Germline CDR1 and CDR2: SGHTA and FQGNSA. Trimming took off 1 base at V and 0 bases at J, with 10 bases between the two ends. The CDR3 region has the DNA TGTGCCAGCAGCTTAGAAGGACCCTATAGCAATCAGCCCCAGCATTTT. Its translation: CASSLEGPYSNQPQHF.

V is TRBV6-1 and J is TRBJ2-7; 7 nucleotides agree with TRBD1. V shed 4 bases, J shed 0 bases, and the junction held 6 bases outside the gene matches. Germline-derived CDR1 and CDR2 are MNHNS and SASEGT. The CDR3 totals 15 residues. The CDR3 nucleotides are TGTGCCAGCAGTGCTTGGACAGGCCTCTCCTACGAGCAGTACTTC. Its protein product is CASSAWTGLSYEQYF.

This clonotype was recorded a few times. The chain couples TRBV20-1 to TRBJ2-1; D unresolved. Germline CDR1 reads DFQATT; CDR2 reads SNEGSKA (reference sequence). This CDR3 is 15 amino acids long. V was clipped by 6 bases and J by 3 bases, with 18 bases between them. Written as DNA, the CDR3 is TGCAGTGCCCCGAGTCGCGACAACTACTACAATGAGCAGTTCTTC. Amino acid sequence: CSAPSRDNYYNEQFF.

This clonotype came up a few times. The chain employs TRBV27 and TRBJ2-5; 12 nucleotides match TRBD2. V lost 6 bases, J lost 4 bases, and 6 bases stayed unmatched. This CDR3 has 15 amino acids. Germline CDR1 is MNHEY and CDR2 is SMNVEV (reference sequence). The CDR3 nucleotides are TGTGCCAGCAGCGCTAGCGGGGGGGCCATAGAGACCCAGTACTTC. Translating gives CASSASGGAIETQYF.

The chain is built from TRBV6-6 and TRBJ2-7; TRBD1 might be the D (5 bases). Germline V CDR1 and CDR2: MNHNY, SVGAGI (reference sequence). The CDR3 spans 13 residues. V lost 5 bases to trimming and J lost 1 base, with 9 bases between them. The CDR3 DNA reads as TGTGCCAGCAGTCGTACAGGATCCTACGAGCAGTACGTC. It is translated as CASSRTGSYEQYV.

The chain carries TRBV6-5 and TRBJ1-6; D not resolved. In germline, CDR1 is MNHEY, CDR2 SVGAGI. The V and J ends lost 8 bases and 7 bases respectively, with 15 bases between them. There are 14 residues in the CDR3. The CDR3 DNA reads as TGTGCCAGCGCTATAAATGGTGAAAATTCACCCCTCCACTTT. This encodes CASAINGENSPLHF.

In its sample, this clonotype was seen a few times. For the CDR3, the DNA is TGTGCCAGCAGTCTGAGATTCGGGGCTGGGGCCAACGTCCTGACTTTC. Amino acid sequence: CASSLRFGAGANVLTF. The gene calls are TRBV27 and TRBJ2-6, with a tentative D call TRBD2 (5 bases). In germline, CDR1 is MNHEY, CDR2 SMNVEV (reference sequence). CDR3 length equals 16 residues. Trimming removed 5 bases at V and 2 bases at J, with 13 bases between.

This clonotype was counted a few times. The chain recombines TRBV6-2 or TRBV6-3 with TRBJ2-3; the match to TRBD1 covers 10 bases. The V and J ends lost 5 bases and 6 bases, in that order; junction bases with no gene match: 5. Germline-derived CDR1 and CDR2 are MNHEY and SVGEGT. The CDR3 has 14 residues. The CDR3 loop reads CASSPGTGDDTQYF. CDR3 DNA: TGTGCCAGCAGTCCCGGGACAGGGGATGATACGCAGTATTTT.

The chain carries TRBV28 and TRBJ1-2, with a tentative D call TRBD1 (5 bases). Looked up from germline, CDR1 is MDHEN and CDR2 is SYDVKM. Trimming pared 4 bases from V and 0 bases from J, leaving 18 bases between. The CDR3 contains 17 residues. The CDR3 DNA sequence: TGTGCCAGCAGTTCCCCTCAGGGTTTTGCCGCTAACTATGGCTACACCTTC. Translating it yields CASSSPQGFAANYGYTF.

The chain joins TRBV6-5 to TRBJ1-6, with D perhaps matching TRBD1 (5 bases). Germline V CDR1 and CDR2: MNHEY, SVGAGI. V was clipped by 3 bases and J by 9 bases, with 12 bases between them. The CDR3 totals 14 residues. In DNA, the CDR3 is TGTGCCAGCAGTTATGGGGGGGGAGGTTCACCCCTCCACTTT. It yields the protein CASSYGGGGSPLHF.